The 14 T cell receptor beta chains listed next were all sequenced from one sample in a study of cytomegalovirus exposure and HLA in healthy donors. The primer mix had 60 Vbeta and 13 Jbeta primers. Sequencing was performed with immunoSEQ multiplex PCR; in TCRdb, only in-frame clones are kept and a portion is missing. The sample carries about 140,000 clones, more than 70% recorded once. Source material: PBMCs. The receptors come from a male donor in good health and CMV-seropositive.

This chain's CDR3 is CASSSHPTGPGEKLFF. DNA of the CDR3: TGCGCCAGCAGCTCTCACCCCACAGGTCCCGGGGAAAAACTGTTTTTT. The chain employs TRBV5-1 and TRBJ1-4; tentatively, D is TRBD1 (5 bases). Trimming pared 3 bases from V and 8 bases from J, leaving 20 bases between. The CDR3 is 16 amino acids. Per germline, CDR1 SGHRS and CDR2 YFSETQ. Combining the CDR3 with reference TRBV5-1 and TRBJ1-4 gives the whole variable domain KAGVTQTPRYLIKTRGQQVTLSCSPISGHRSVSWYQQTPGQGLQFLFEYFSETQRNKGNFPGRFSGRQFSNSRSEMNVSTLELGDSALYLCASSSHPTGPGEKLFFGSGTQLSVL.

This chain connects TRBV9 to TRBJ2-6, with 7 bases matching TRBD1. CDR3 length: 14 amino acids. V lost 5 bases and J lost 3; bases outside the gene matches: 2. From germline, CDR1 is SGDLS and CDR2 YYNGEE. The CDR3 DNA sequence: TGTGCCAGCAGTACAGGGGATGGGGCCAACGTCCTGACTTTC. Its protein product is CASSTGDGANVLTF. Drawing the rest from reference TRBV9 and TRBJ2-6, the complete variable domain is DSGVTQTPKHLITATGQRVTLRCSPRSGDLSVYWYQQSLDQGLQFLIQYYNGEERAKGNILERFSAQQFPDLHSELNLSSLELGDSALYFCASSTGDGANVLTFGAGSRLTVL.

The CDR3 sequence is CASSLQLNTEAFF. The CDR3 DNA sequence: TGTGCCAGCAGCCTACAGCTGAACACTGAAGCTTTCTTT. The chain joins TRBV11-2 to TRBJ1-1; D gene unclear. CDR1 SGHAT and CDR2 FQNNGV come from the germline V gene. This CDR3 spans 13 amino acids. Deletions cut 5 bases from V and 0 bases from J, with 7 bases between.

The rearrangement uses TRBV19 and TRBJ1-1; 7 bases agree with TRBD1. The CDR3 spans 14 residues. V lost 2 bases, J lost 6 bases, and 6 bases stayed unmatched. In germline, CDR1 is LNHDA, CDR2 SQIVND (reference sequence). CDR3: CASSIPGGLSEAFF. The CDR3 DNA follows: TGTGCCAGTAGTATACCAGGGGGGTTGTCTGAAGCTTTCTTT.

The chain uses TRBV9 and TRBJ2-5; TRBD2 matches at 9 bases. CDR3 size: 18 residues. Germline V gene data show CDR1 as SGDLS and CDR2 as YYNGEE. With 0 bases clipped from V and 0 bases from J, the junction kept 9 bases outside the gene matches. CDR3 sequence: CASSVGAGGPINQETQYF. In nucleotides, the CDR3 is TGTGCCAGCAGCGTAGGGGCGGGAGGGCCAATAAACCAAGAGACCCAGTACTTC.

This chain joins TRBV2 and TRBJ2-7, with 9 bases lining up with TRBD1. Trimming at V came to 6 bases and at J to 6 bases, leaving 9 bases not matched to a gene. The CDR3 contains 14 residues. Germline CDR1 reads SNHLY; CDR2 reads FYNNEI. CDR3: CASRTGTGSGEQYF. The CDR3 bases are TGTGCCAGCAGGACCGGGACAGGGTCGGGCGAGCAGTACTTC.

The V gene is TRBV7-3, the J gene TRBJ2-3, with 14 bases fitting TRBD2. The V gene end was trimmed by 4 bases and the J gene end by 1 base; junction bases not matched to a gene: 7. CDR1 is SGHTA, CDR2 FQGTGA, per germline. The CDR3 runs 18 residues. In DNA form, the CDR3 reads TGTGCCAGCAGCTCCCCAGGACTAGCGGGGGGACGCACAGATACGCAGTATTTT. This gives the protein CASSSPGLAGGRTDTQYF.

This clone came up a few times. The chain joins TRBV10-3 to TRBJ1-5; 7 nucleotides agree with TRBD1. The CDR3 contains 15 residues. The germline V gene encodes CDR1 ENHRY and CDR2 SYGVKD. The junction had 13 bases not matched to a gene; V was cut back by 10 bases and J by 4 bases. The CDR3 DNA reads TGTGCCACCGCGAGGGGGCAGGGCGAGAATCAGCCCCAGCATTTT. Its translation is CATARGQGENQPQHF.

The chain uses TRBV9 and TRBJ1-1; the D gene is possibly TRBD1 (5 bases). In germline, CDR1 is SGDLS, CDR2 YYNGEE. CDR3 size: 16 residues. The V end lost 0 bases, the J end lost 2 bases, and 14 bases lay between the germline ends. Here the CDR3 DNA reads TGTGCCAGCAGCGTAGCATCGGGGGGAATTAACACTGAAGCTTTCTTT. This translates into CASSVASGGINTEAFF.

The chain recombines TRBV6-5 with TRBJ1-5; 7 bases fit TRBD1. The CDR3 has 14 residues. From germline, CDR1 is MNHEY and CDR2 SVGAGI. V gave up 8 bases and J gave up 3 bases; unmatched junction bases: 7. Written as DNA, the CDR3 is TGTGCCAGCGGGGGACAGTCCCACAATCAGCCCCAGCATTTT. Translated: CASGGQSHNQPQHF.

The chain employs TRBV10-2 and TRBJ1-1, with 7 bases matching TRBD1. Trimming at V came to 3 bases and at J to 3 bases, leaving 16 bases not matched to a gene. Germline V gene sequence: CDR1 WSHSY, CDR2 SAAADI. The length of the CDR3 is 18 residues. The CDR3: CASSDHLTGERGDTEAFF. In DNA, the CDR3 is TGCGCCAGCAGTGACCATCTAACAGGGGAACGAGGGGACACTGAAGCTTTCTTT.

In this sample, this clone turned up a few times. The chain employs TRBV5-1 and TRBJ1-1; no firm D call. From germline, CDR1 is SGHRS and CDR2 YFSETQ. Trimming pared 4 bases from V and 5 bases from J, leaving 9 bases between. The CDR3 is made up of 12 amino acids. DNA for the CDR3: TGCGCCAGCAGCCACGGAGTTACTGAAGCTTTCTTT. This translates into CASSHGVTEAFF. Variable domain in full (rest from reference TRBV5-1 and TRBJ1-1): KAGVTQTPRYLIKTRGQQVTLSCSPISGHRSVSWYQQTPGQGLQFLFEYFSETQRNKGNFPGRFSGRQFSNSRSEMNVSTLELGDSALYLCASSHGVTEAFFGQGTRLTVV.

This clone has only one observation. The chain recombines TRBV11-2 with TRBJ1-5, with TRBD1 as a possible D gene (6 bases). The V gene's germline CDR1 is SGHAT and CDR2 FQNNGV. The CDR3 contains 14 residues. V lost 5 bases, J lost 5 bases, and 13 bases lay in between. The CDR3 reads CASSPQGIHQPQHF. The CDR3 region has the DNA TGTGCCAGCAGCCCCCAGGGGATCCATCAGCCCCAGCATTTT.

This clone was observed a few times. This CDR3 is also generated by other DNA sequences in the sample. The chain recombines TRBV7-8 with TRBJ1-1, with no clear D. Germline CDR1 and CDR2: SGHVS and FQNEAQ. The CDR3 is made up of 16 amino acids. Trimming removed 3 bases at V and 3 bases at J, with 17 bases between. DNA for the CDR3: TGTGCCAGCAGCTTGGGCAGCCTCGGGAGGGACACTGAAGCTTTCTTT. Translated: CASSLGSLGRDTEAFF.